This T cell receptor (beta chain) is drawn from a study of T cells expressing NK-cell markers. Study-wide background: Seven donors tested HCMV-seropositive and one tested seronegative among the eight sequenced. Study-level points and caveats: Specificity for HCMV among expanded NKG2C+ T cell clones was not established. Four donors likewise had their CD3+CD56-NKG2C+ fraction led by these clonotypes. A handful of donors had dominant NKG2C+ clonotypes that comprised roughly 1.0-8% of their CD8+ T cells.

To note about this clonotype: Its antigen is undetermined.

The germline V gene has CDR1 SSHAT and CDR2 FNYEAQ (reference sequence). There are 15 residues in the CDR3. TCRdb re-called the 5' RACE reads, yielding one record per CDR3 amino acid sequence without DNA. Listed are about 260,000 distinct CDR3 sequences; around 0.37% falls within the top ten. The gene calls are TRBV7-7 and TRBJ2-1; TCRdb calls TRBD1, which cannot be checked without DNA. The TCR originated in a man aged 18 to 29 in good health. The sample was blood T cells: a sorted CD56 or NKG2C T cell subset, CD4+ or CD8+ T cells, or bulk PBMC T cells (not recorded which). This CDR3 reads CASSLGAGSYNEQFF.